The clone carrying this TCR beta chain was detected ten times or more. Its antigen is still unknown. Thyroid surgery was performed in patients who had received no treatment beforehand. V trimming: 2 bases; J trimming: 2 bases; junction bases outside the gene matches: 8. CDR3 length equals 16 residues. Germline CDR1 is SGHRS and CDR2 is YFSETQ. These data belong to a study of metastatic and nonmetastatic thyroid tumors. Study in general: Comparison of repertoires was carried out across blood and tumor or nodule tissue from malignant and benign thyroid patients.

As processed by the authors: Variation in CDR3 across clinicopathological groups served as the basis for constructing a distant-metastasis classifier in papillary thyroid cancer. Via MiXCR, TCRdb re-called the PCR reads. TCRdb, not the authors, supplied the V and J calls. The repertoire includes about 20,000 clones, 15% to 17% of them detected once, and around 19% sits in the top ten. The study's findings and limits: It was reported that TCR beta diversity was significantly higher in malignant thyroid tumors than benign nodules, in blood and tumor.

The receptor's source is a female donor with papillary thyroid cancer or a benign thyroid nodule (not recorded which). Some clones in this sample may be carry-over from other donors' samples. The gene calls are TRBV5-1 and TRBJ1-2; 8 bases align to TRBD1. The specimen sequenced was blood. In DNA form, the CDR3 reads TGCGCCAGCAGCTTATCAGGGGGCAGTGTGAACTATGGCTACACCTTC. It codes for CASSLSGGSVNYGYTF.